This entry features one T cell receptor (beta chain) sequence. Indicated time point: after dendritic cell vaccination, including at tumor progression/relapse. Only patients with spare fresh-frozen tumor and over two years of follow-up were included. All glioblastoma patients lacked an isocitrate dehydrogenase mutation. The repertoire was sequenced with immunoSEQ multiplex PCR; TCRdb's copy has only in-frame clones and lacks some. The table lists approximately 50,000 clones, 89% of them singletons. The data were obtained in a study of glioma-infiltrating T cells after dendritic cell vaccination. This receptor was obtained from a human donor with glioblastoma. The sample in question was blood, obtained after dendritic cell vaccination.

The DNA of the CDR3 is TGTGCCAGCAGTTACTCCCTTAACACCGGGGAGCTGTTTTTT. It codes for CASSYSLNTGELFF. The chain recombines TRBV6-5 with TRBJ2-2; D remains unclear. The CDR3 runs 14 residues. The V gene's germline CDR1 is MNHEY and CDR2 SVGAGI. V was trimmed by 0 bases and J by 2 bases, leaving 4 bases between them.